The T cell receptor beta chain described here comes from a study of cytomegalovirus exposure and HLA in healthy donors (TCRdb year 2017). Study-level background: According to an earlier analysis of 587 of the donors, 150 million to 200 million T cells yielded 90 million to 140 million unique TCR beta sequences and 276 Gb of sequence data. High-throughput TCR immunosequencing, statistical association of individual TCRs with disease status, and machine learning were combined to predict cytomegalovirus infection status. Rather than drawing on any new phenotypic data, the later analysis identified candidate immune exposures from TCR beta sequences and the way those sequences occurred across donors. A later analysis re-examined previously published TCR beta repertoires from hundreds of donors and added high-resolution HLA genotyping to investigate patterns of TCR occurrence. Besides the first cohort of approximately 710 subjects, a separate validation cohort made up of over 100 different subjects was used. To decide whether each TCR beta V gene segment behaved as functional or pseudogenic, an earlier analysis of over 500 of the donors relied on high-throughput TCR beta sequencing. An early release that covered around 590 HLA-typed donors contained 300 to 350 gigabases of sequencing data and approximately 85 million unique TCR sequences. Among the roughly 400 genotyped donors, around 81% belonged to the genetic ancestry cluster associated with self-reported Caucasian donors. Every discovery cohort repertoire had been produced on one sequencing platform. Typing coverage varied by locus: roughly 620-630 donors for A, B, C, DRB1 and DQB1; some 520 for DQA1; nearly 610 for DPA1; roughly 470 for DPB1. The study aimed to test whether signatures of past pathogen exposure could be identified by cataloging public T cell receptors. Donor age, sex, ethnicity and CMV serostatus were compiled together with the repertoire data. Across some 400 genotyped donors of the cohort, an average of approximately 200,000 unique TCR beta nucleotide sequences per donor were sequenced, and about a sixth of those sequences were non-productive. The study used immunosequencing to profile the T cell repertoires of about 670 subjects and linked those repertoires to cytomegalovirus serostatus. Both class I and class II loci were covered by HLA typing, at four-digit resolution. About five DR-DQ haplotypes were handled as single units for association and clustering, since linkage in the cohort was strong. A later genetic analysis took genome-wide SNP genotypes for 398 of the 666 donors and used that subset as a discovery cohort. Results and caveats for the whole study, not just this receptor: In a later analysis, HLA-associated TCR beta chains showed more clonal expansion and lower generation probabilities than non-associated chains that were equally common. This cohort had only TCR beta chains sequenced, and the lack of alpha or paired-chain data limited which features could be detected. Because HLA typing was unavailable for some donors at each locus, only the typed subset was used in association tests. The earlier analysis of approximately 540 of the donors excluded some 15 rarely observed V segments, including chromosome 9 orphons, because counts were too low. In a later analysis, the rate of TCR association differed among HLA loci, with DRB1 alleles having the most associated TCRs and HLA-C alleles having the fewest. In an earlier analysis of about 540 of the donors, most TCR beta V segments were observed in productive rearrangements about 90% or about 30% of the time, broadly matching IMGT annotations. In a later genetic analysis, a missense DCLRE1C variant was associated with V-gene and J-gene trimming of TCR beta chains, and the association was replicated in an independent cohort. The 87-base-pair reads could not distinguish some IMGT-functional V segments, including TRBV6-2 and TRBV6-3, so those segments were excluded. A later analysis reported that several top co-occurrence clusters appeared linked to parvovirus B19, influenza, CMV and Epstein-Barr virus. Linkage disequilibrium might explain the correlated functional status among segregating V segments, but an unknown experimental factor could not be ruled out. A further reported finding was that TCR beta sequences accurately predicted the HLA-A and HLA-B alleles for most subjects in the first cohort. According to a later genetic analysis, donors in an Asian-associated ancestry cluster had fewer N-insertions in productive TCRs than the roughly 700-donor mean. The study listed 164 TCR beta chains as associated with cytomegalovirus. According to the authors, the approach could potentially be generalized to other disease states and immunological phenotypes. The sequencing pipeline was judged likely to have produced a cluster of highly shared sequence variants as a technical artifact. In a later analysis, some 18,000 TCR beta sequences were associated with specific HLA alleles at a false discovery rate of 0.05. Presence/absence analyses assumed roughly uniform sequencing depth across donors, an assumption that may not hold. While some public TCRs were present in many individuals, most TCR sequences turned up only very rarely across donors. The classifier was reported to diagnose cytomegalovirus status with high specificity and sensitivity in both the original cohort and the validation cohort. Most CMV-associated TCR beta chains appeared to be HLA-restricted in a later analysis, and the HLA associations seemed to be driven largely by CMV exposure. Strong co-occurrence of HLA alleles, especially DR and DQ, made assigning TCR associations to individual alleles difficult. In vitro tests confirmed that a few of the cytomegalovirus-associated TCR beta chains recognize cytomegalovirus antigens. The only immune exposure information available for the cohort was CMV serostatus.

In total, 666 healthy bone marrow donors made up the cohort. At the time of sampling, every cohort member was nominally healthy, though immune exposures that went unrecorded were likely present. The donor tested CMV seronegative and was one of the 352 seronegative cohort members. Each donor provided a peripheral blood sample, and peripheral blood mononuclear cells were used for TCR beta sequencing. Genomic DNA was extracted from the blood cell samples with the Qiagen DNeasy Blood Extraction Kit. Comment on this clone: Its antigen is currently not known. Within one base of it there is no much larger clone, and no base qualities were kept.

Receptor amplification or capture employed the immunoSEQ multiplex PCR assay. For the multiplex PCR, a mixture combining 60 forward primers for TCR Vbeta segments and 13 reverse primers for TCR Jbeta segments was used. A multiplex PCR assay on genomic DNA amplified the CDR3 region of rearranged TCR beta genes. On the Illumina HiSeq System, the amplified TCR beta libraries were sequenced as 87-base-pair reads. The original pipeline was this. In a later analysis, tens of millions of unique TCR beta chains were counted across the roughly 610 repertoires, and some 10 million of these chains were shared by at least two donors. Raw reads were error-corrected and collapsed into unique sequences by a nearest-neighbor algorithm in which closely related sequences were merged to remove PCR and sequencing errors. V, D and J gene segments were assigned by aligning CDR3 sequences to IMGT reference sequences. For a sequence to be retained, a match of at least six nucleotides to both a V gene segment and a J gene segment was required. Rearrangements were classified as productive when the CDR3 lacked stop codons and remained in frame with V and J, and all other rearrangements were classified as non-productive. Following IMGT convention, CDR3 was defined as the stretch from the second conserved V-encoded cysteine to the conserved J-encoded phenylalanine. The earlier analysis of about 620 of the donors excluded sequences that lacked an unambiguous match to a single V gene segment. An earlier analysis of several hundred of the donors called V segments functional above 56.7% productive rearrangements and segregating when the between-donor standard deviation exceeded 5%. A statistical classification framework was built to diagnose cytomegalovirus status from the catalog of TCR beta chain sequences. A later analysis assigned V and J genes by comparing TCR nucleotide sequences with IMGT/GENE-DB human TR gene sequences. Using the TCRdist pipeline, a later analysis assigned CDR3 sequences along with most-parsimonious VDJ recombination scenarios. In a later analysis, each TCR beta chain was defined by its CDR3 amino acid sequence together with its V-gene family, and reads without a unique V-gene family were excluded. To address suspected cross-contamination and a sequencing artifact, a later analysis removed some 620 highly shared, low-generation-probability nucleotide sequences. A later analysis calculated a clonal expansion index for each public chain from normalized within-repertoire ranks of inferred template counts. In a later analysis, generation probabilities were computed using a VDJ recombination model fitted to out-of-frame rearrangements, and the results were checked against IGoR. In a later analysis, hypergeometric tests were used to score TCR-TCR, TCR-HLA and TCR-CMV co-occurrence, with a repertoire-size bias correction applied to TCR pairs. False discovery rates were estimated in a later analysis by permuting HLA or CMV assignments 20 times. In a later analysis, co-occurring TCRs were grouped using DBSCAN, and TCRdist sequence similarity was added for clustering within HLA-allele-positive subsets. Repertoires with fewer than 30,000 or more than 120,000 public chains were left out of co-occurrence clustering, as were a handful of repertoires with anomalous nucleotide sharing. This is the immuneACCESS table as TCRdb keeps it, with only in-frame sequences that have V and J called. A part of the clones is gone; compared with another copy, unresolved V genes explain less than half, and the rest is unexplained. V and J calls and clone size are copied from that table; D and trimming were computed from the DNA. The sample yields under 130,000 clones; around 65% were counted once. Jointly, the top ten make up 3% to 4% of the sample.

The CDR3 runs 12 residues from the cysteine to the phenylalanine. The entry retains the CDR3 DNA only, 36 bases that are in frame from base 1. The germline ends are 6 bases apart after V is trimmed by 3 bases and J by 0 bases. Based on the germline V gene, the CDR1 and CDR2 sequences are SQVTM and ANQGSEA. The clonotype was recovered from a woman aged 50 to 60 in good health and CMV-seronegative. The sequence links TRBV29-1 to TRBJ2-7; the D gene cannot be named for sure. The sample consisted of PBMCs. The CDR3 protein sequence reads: CSVDTSSYEQYF. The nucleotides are TGCAGCGTTGACACGAGCTCCTACGAGCAGTACTTC.